This entry lists 12 T cell receptor beta chains sequenced from one sample in a study of T cell responses to AZD1222 COVID-19 vaccine. Generated by immunoSEQ multiplex PCR, the TCRdb table keeps only in-frame clones and is missing some. The table shows some 120,000 clones, with approximately 83% occurring only once. The sample consisted of peripheral blood, taken on day 0 of AZD1222 vaccination. The receptors come from an adult in good health.

V gene TRBV3-1 (or the pseudogene TRBV3-2) combines with J gene TRBJ2-3, with D possibly being TRBD2 (5 bases). The CDR3 runs 15 residues. Trimming removed 1 base from V and 0 bases from J, with 8 bases in between. Germline V gives CDR1 LGHDT, CDR2 YNNKEL (reference sequence). The CDR3 DNA follows: TGTGCCAGCAGCCAAGTAACGGGAAGCACAGATACGCAGTATTTT. Translation: CASSQVTGSTDTQYF.

The chain combines TRBV18 with TRBJ2-7; TRBD2 matches 9 bases. V lost 1 base to trimming and J lost 2 bases; unmatched junction nucleotides: 3. CDR1 is KGHSH, CDR2 LQKENI, per germline. The CDR3 contains 15 residues. CDR3 bases: TGTGCCAGCTCACCACGCAGCGGGAGGCCCTACGAGCAGTACTTC. This codes for CASSPRSGRPYEQYF.

The chain has TRBV9 and TRBJ1-3; D is undetermined. The CDR3 extends over 16 amino acids. Trimming shortened V by 6 bases and J by 0 bases, and 16 bases separated the two germline ends. Per the germline V gene, CDR1 is SGDLS and CDR2 is YYNGEE. CDR3 nucleotides: TGTGCCAGCACCATTAATGGTGATAGCTCTGGAAACACCATATATTTT. Amino acid sequence: CASTINGDSSGNTIYF.

This clone was counted between two and nine times. This chain connects TRBV28 to TRBJ2-3, with D maybe TRBD2 (5 bases). The CDR3 covers 15 residues. The V end lost 0 bases, the J end lost 1 base, and 8 bases lay between the germline ends. Germline CDR1 and CDR2: MDHEN and SYDVKM. This CDR3 reads CASSLWSGGTDTQYF. The CDR3 DNA sequence: TGTGCCAGCAGTTTATGGTCCGGGGGCACAGATACGCAGTATTTT. Drawing the rest from reference TRBV28 and TRBJ2-3, the complete variable domain is DVKVTQSSRYLVKRTGEKVFLECVQDMDHENMFWYRQDPGLGLRLIYFSYDVKMKEKGDIPEGYSVSREKKERFSLILESASTNQTSMYLCASSLWSGGTDTQYFGPGTRLTVL.

This clone has just one count. V and J are TRBV18 and TRBJ1-1, with a tentative D call TRBD1 (6 bases). Between the trimmed V and J ends, which lost 3 bases and 3 bases, there was a span of 14 bases. The CDR3 runs to 15 residues. Germline V lookup: CDR1 KGHSH, CDR2 LQKENI. The DNA of the CDR3 is TGTGCCAGCTCACCGGTACAGGGCATTTACACTGAAGCTTTCTTT. The encoded protein is CASSPVQGIYTEAFF.

This rearrangement joins TRBV2 to TRBJ2-7; TRBD1 aligns across 7 bases. The length of the CDR3 is 17 residues. J lost 0 bases, V lost 2 bases, and 10 bases had no gene match. Germline assignment: CDR1 SNHLY and CDR2 FYNNEI. Here the CDR3 DNA reads TGTGCCAGCAGTGAAAGGGGGCTGGGGGATAGCTCCTACGAGCAGTACTTC. As protein: CASSERGLGDSSYEQYF.

V gene TRBV4-3 combines with J gene TRBJ2-1; D is unclear. Deletions cut 0 bases from V and 2 bases from J, with 5 bases between. The CDR3 has 14 amino acids. The V gene's germline CDR1 is LGHNA and CDR2 YSLEER. The CDR3 DNA reads TGCGCCAGCAGCCAAGATAGGACCTACAATGAGCAGTTCTTC. Translating gives CASSQDRTYNEQFF.

J is TRBJ1-5 and V is TRBV7-2; D gene ambiguous. V was clipped by 5 bases and J by 7 bases, with 18 bases between them. Germline V gene sequence: CDR1 SGHTA, CDR2 FQGNSA. The CDR3 loop spans 15 amino acids. CDR3 protein: CASSPDREAGQPQHF. The CDR3 nucleotides read TGTGCCAGCAGCCCCGATAGGGAGGCGGGACAGCCCCAGCATTTT.

The chain has TRBV28 and TRBJ1-5; unclear D gene. Germline V gene sequence: CDR1 MDHEN, CDR2 SYDVKM. CDR3 size: 16 residues. V lost 2 bases, J lost 7 bases, and 18 bases lay in between. The CDR3 DNA is TGTGCCAGCAGTTTAGGTCCGGCCGCTGAGGGACAGCCCCAGCATTTT. Amino acid sequence: CASSLGPAAEGQPQHF.

This clone was found once. The V gene is TRBV15, the J gene TRBJ1-5; no clear D gene. From germline, CDR1 is LNHNV and CDR2 YYDKDF (reference sequence). CDR3 length equals 17 residues. Deletions cut 1 base from V and 1 base from J, with 14 bases between. The CDR3 protein is CATSRVLGVNSNQPQHF. The CDR3 DNA sequence: TGTGCCACCAGCAGAGTACTTGGGGTAAACAGCAATCAGCCCCAGCATTTT.

The rearrangement links TRBV3-1 (or the pseudogene TRBV3-2) to TRBJ1-2; TRBD1 aligns across 9 bases. The length of the CDR3 is 16 residues. The J segment lost 4 bases and the V segment lost 9 bases, leaving 15 bases of the junction unmatched. The germline V gene has CDR1 LGHDT and CDR2 YNNKEL (reference sequence). Written as DNA, the CDR3 is TGTGCCAGTTTGGGACAGGGTCTCGGGACGGTCTATGGCTACACCTTC. It specifies CASLGQGLGTVYGYTF.

This clone was observed a few times. The J gene is TRBJ1-2, the V gene TRBV6-2 or TRBV6-3; D gene unclear. Germline CDR1 MNHEY, CDR2 SVGEGT. Trimming pared 2 bases from V and 2 bases from J, leaving 0 bases between. The CDR3 length is 11 residues. CDR3 nucleotides: TGTGCCAGCAGTTACAACTATGGCTACACCTTC. It encodes CASSYNYGYTF.